This T cell receptor (beta chain) is from a study of T-cell reconstitution after alpha-beta-depleted transplantation in children. Unique molecular identifiers were incorporated into the prepared TCRbeta library. From the PCR reads, TCRdb called clonotypes with MiXCR, one entry per CDR3 protein. The sample records around 380,000 distinct CDR3 sequences, around 9.9% being singletons. Germline CDR1 and CDR2: SGHVS and FQNEAQ. The CDR3 is made up of 13 amino acids. V lost 7 bases and J 2 bases, leaving 11 bases between the germline ends. The receptor comes from a human donor who donated a stem cell graft to a child with acute myeloid leukemia. The sample consisted of PBMCs from the stem cell graft donor, taken from the stem cell graft. The rearrangement uses TRBV7-8 and TRBJ2-5; D gene ambiguous. CDR3 loop: CASTPGRQETQYF. The DNA for the CDR3 is TGTGCCAGCACCCCAGGCAGGCAAGAGACCCAGTACTTC.